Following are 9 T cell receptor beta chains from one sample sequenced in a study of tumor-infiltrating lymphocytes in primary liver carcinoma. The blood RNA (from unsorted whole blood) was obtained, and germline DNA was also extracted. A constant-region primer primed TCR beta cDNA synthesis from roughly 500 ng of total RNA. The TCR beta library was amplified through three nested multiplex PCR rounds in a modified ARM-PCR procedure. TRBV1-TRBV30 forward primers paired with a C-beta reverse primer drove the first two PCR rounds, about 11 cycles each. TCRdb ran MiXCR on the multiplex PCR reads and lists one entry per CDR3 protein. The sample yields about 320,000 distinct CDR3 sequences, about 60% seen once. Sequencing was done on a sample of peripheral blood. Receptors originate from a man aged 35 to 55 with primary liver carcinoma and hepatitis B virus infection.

The CDR3 nucleotides are TGTGCCAGCAGCCAAGATTGGGGCTCCCTGCAGCCCCAGCATTTT. Translated, it gives CASSQDWGSLQPQHF. V usage is TRBV4-2 and J usage is TRBJ1-5; possible D gene TRBD1, 5 bases. This CDR3 region has 15 residues. The germline V and J ends were trimmed by 0 bases and 7 bases, with 13 bases remaining between them. The germline gives CDR1 LGHNA, CDR2 YNFKEQ.

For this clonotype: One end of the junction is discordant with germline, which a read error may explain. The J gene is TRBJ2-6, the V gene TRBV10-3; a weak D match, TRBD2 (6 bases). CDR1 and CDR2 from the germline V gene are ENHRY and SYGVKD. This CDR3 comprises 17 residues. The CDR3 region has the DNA TGTGCCATCAAGGGACTGGCGGGCTCCTCTGGGACCAACGTCCTGACTTTC. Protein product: CAIKGLAGSSGTNVLTF.

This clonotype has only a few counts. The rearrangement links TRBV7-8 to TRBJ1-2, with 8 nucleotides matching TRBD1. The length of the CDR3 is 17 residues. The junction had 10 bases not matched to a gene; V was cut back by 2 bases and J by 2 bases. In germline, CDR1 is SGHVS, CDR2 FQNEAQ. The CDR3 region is CASSLNTGGMSNYGYTF. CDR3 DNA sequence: TGTGCCAGCAGCTTAAATACAGGGGGAATGTCAAACTATGGCTACACCTTC.

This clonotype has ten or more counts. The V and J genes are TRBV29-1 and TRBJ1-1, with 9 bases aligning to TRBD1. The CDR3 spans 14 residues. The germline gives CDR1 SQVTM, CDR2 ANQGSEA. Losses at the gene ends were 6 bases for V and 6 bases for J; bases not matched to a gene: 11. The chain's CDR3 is CSVDPGQGMAEAFF. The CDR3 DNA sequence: TGCAGCGTGGACCCGGGACAGGGTATGGCTGAAGCTTTCTTT.

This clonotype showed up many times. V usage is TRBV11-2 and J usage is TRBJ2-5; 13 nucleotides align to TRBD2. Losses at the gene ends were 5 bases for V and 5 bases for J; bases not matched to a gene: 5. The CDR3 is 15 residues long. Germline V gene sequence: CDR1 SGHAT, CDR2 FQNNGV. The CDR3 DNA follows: TGTGCCAGCAGCCCAGGACTAGCGGGAGATGAGACCCAGTACTTC. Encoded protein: CASSPGLAGDETQYF.

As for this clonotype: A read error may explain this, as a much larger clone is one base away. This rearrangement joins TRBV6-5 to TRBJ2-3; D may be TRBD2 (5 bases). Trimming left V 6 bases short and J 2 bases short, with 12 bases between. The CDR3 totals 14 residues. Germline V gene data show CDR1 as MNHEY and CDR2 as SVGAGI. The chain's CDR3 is CASSLSGITDTQYF. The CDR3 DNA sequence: TGTGCCAGCAGCTTATCGGGAATCACAGATACGCAGTATTTT.

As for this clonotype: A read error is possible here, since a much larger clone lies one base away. The chain's CDR3 is CASTQQMNIEAFF. The CDR3 DNA follows: TGTGCCAGCACCCAGCAAATGAACATTGAAGCTTTCTTT. J is TRBJ1-1 and V is TRBV12-3 or TRBV12-4; no definite D call. This CDR3 has 13 amino acids.

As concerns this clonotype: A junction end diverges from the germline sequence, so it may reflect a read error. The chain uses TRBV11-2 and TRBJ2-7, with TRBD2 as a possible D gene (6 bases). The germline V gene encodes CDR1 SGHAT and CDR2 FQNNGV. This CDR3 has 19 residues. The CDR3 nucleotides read TGTGCCAGCAACTTAGAAAAGGAAGCGGGTAACTTGAGCTTCTACGAGCAGTACTTC. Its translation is CASNLEKEAGNLSFYEQYF.

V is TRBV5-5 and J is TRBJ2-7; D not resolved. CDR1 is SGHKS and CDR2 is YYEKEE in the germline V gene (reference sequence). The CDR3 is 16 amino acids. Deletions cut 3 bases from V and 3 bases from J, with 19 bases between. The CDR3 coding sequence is TGTGCCAGCAGCTCCAGTCTCTTCGTACCCGACTACGAGCAGTACTTC. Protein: CASSSSLFVPDYEQYF.